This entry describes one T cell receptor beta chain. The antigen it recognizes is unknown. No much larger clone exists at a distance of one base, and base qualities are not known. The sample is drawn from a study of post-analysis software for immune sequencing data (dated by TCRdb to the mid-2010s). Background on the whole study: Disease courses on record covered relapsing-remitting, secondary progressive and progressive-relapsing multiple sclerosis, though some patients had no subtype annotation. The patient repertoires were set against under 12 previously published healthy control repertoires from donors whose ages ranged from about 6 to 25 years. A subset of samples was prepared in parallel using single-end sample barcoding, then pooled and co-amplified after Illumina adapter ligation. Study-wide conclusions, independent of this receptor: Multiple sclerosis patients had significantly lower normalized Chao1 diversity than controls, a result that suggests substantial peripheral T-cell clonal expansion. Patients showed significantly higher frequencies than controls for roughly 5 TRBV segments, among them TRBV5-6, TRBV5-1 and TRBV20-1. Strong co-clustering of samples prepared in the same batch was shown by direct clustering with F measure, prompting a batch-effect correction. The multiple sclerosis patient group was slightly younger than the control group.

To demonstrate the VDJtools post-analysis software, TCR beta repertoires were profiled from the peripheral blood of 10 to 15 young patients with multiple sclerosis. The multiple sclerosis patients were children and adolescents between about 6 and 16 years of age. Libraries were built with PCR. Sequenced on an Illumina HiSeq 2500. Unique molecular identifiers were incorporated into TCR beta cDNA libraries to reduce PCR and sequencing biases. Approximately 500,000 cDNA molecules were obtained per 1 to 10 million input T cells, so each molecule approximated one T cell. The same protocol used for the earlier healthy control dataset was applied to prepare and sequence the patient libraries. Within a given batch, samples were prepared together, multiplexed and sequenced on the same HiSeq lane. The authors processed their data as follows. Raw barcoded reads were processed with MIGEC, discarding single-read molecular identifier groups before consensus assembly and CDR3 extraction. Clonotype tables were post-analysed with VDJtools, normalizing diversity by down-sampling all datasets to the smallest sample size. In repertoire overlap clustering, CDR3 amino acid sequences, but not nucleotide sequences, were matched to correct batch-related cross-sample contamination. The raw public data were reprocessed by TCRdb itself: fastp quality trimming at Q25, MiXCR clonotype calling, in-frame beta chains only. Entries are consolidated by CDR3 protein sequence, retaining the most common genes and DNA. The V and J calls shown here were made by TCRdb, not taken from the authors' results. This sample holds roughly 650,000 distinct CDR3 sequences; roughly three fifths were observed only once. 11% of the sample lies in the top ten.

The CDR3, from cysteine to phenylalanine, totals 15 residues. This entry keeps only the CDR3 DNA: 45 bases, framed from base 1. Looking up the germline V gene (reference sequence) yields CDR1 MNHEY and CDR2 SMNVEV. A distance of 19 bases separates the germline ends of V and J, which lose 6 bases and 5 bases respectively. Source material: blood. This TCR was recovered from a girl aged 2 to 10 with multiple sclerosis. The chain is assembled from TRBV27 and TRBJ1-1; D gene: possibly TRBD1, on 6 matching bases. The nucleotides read TGTGCCAGCAGCCCCTGGCGGGGGCGAGATACTGAAGCTTTCTTT. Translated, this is CASSPWRGRDTEAFF.